Below, 20 T cell receptor beta chains from the same sample are listed, as sequenced in a study of cytomegalovirus exposure and HLA in healthy donors (dated by TCRdb to 2015 to 2018). The library was generated by the immunoSEQ multiplex PCR assay. As stored in TCRdb, this immuneACCESS dataset retains in-frame rearrangements with V and J assigned. A fraction of the clones does not appear; measured against another copy, unresolved V genes explain less than half of the discrepancy, and the remainder lacks a known reason. The sample table holds 70,000 or so clones, of which about 95% were seen once. Of the sample, 0.9% to 1.2% is held by the ten largest clones. Sequenced material: PBMCs. The source of these receptors is a woman aged 18 to 35 in good health and CMV-seronegative.

The J gene is TRBJ2-1, the V gene TRBV7-8; D might be TRBD2 (5 bases). The ends were cut back, 1 base at V and 10 bases at J, with 20 bases in the middle. The CDR3 extends over 16 amino acids. Looked up from germline, CDR1 is SGHVS and CDR2 is FQNEAQ. As DNA, the CDR3 is TGTGCCAGCAGCTTAGATGGGAGCATCATACCCCGGGAGCAGTTCTTC. This encodes CASSLDGSIIPREQFF.

V usage is TRBV19 and J usage is TRBJ2-3; the D gene is possibly TRBD2 (5 bases). The CDR3 spans 13 residues. Germline-derived CDR1 and CDR2 are LNHDA and SQIVND (reference sequence). The V and J ends lost 9 bases and 5 bases respectively, with 15 bases between them. CDR3 in amino acids: CASRLGTRDTQYF. The CDR3 coding sequence is TGTGCCAGCCGCCTCGGCACTAGAGATACGCAGTATTTT.

This chain joins TRBV9 and TRBJ2-5; tentatively, D is TRBD2 (6 bases). The CDR3 runs 18 residues. Trimming took 0 bases from V and 3 from J, leaving 21 bases between them. Germline V gives CDR1 SGDLS, CDR2 YYNGEE. Written as DNA, the CDR3 is TGTGCCAGCAGCGTAGGGGTAAACGGAGGGCCGGTTGAAGAGACCCAGTACTTC. It codes for CASSVGVNGGPVEETQYF.

This sequence joins TRBV9 and TRBJ2-5; D is unclear. Germline V lookup: CDR1 SGDLS, CDR2 YYNGEE. CDR3 size: 14 residues. V was clipped by 4 bases and J by 5 bases, with 15 bases between them. The CDR3 bases are TGTGCCAGCAGCACCAGCGAGGCGAGGGAGACCCAGTACTTC. It specifies CASSTSEARETQYF.

V usage is TRBV6-6 and J usage is TRBJ1-2; D gene uncertain. Germline CDR1 is MNHNY and CDR2 is SVGAGI (reference sequence). The CDR3 runs 14 residues. Trimming shortened V by 0 bases and J by 6 bases, and 11 bases separated the two germline ends. CDR3 nucleotides: TGTGCCAGCAGTTACTCGAGGGATAGTGATGGCTACACCTTC. It is translated as CASSYSRDSDGYTF.

V gene TRBV6-1 combines with J gene TRBJ1-1; TRBD1 matches 11 bases. From germline, CDR1 is MNHNS and CDR2 SASEGT. V gave up 4 bases and J gave up 5 bases; unmatched junction bases: 3. The CDR3 consists of 14 residues. The CDR3 DNA reads as TGTGCCAGCAGTGGGACAGGGGGCATTACTGAAGCTTTCTTT. This sequence encodes CASSGTGGITEAFF.

The rearrangement uses TRBV7-6 and TRBJ1-2; no clear D gene. CDR1 is SGHVS, CDR2 FNYEAQ, per germline. This CDR3 contains 14 residues. The V and J ends lost 2 bases and 8 bases respectively, with 15 bases between them. The CDR3 nucleotides are TGTGCCAGCAGCTTATACCCTGGGCCAGTAGGCTACACCTTC. Its protein is CASSLYPGPVGYTF.

CDR3 sequence reads: CASSEAGGSTDTQYF. CDR3 nucleotide sequence: TGTGCCAGCAGTGAGGCGGGAGGGTCCACAGATACGCAGTATTTT. The gene calls are TRBV6-4 and TRBJ2-3; 9 bases are shared with TRBD2. Per germline, CDR1 MRHNA and CDR2 SNTAGT. The trim removed 3 bases at V and 2 bases at J, leaving 3 bases unmatched. CDR3 size: 15 residues.

The chain couples TRBV6-5 to TRBJ1-5, with D maybe TRBD1 (5 bases). This CDR3 comprises 14 residues. Trimming pared 5 bases from V and 7 bases from J, leaving 15 bases between. Germline V CDR1 and CDR2: MNHEY, SVGAGI. The DNA of the CDR3 is TGTGCCAGCAGTCTGCCGCTCAGGGCCCAGCCCCAGCATTTT. Its protein product is CASSLPLRAQPQHF.

This sequence joins TRBV4-2 and TRBJ1-3; TRBD1 is a possible D gene (5 bases). The length of the CDR3 is 17 residues. The germline V and J ends were trimmed by 5 bases and 0 bases, with 17 bases remaining between them. Germline assignment: CDR1 LGHNA and CDR2 YNFKEQ. This CDR3 is CASSLKLRGDSGNTIYF. The CDR3 DNA follows: TGTGCCAGCAGCTTAAAACTCCGGGGGGACTCTGGAAACACCATATATTTT.

This clone was detected once. V gene TRBV27 combines with J gene TRBJ2-5, with 8 bases lining up with TRBD2. The CDR3 has 14 residues. Germline V gene sequence: CDR1 MNHEY, CDR2 SMNVEV (reference sequence). The V gene end was trimmed by 5 bases and the J gene end by 4 bases; junction bases not matched to a gene: 6. CDR3 in DNA: TGTGCCAGCAGTACGGGGGGGCACCCAGAGACCCAGTACTTC. Translating gives CASSTGGHPETQYF.

The chain recombines TRBV28 with TRBJ2-7; D ambiguous. Germline V gives CDR1 MDHEN, CDR2 SYDVKM. The CDR3 has 12 residues. With 3 bases removed from V and 6 bases from J, the gap between germline ends came to 9 bases. CDR3 DNA sequence: TGTGCCAGCAGTTTTCGAGAGTTCGAGCAGTACTTC. The encoded protein is CASSFREFEQYF.

The rearrangement links TRBV29-1 to TRBJ1-2; maybe TRBD1 (5 bases). The ends were cut back, 4 bases at V and 10 bases at J, with 10 bases in the middle. CDR1 is SQVTM, CDR2 ANQGSEA, per germline. The CDR3 is made up of 10 amino acids. The DNA of the CDR3 is TGCAGCGTTGGGACACCCGACTACACCTTC. Translation gives CSVGTPDYTF.

This rearrangement joins TRBV7-9 to TRBJ1-2, with TRBD1 matching over 12 bases. This CDR3 is built from 15 residues. Looked up from germline, CDR1 is SEHNR and CDR2 is FQNEAQ (reference sequence). The J segment lost 6 bases and the V segment lost 5 bases, leaving 7 bases of the junction unmatched. Written as DNA, the CDR3 is TGTGCCAGCAGCACGGGACAGGGGGCACTTGATGGCTACACCTTC. Residues: CASSTGQGALDGYTF.

The chain carries TRBV19 and TRBJ1-2, with D unresolved. Germline-derived CDR1 and CDR2 are LNHDA and SQIVND (reference sequence). Between the trimmed V and J ends, which lost 3 bases and 1 base, there was a span of 12 bases. CDR3 length: 15 amino acids. DNA of the CDR3: TGTGCCAGTAGTATTTCCGCGGCTGTTAACTATGGCTACACCTTC. It yields the protein CASSISAAVNYGYTF. Combining the CDR3 with reference TRBV19 and TRBJ1-2 gives the whole variable domain DGGITQSPKYLFRKEGQNVTLSCEQNLNHDAMYWYRQDPGQGLRLIYYSQIVNDFQKGDIAEGYSVSREKKESFPLTVTSAQKNPTAFYLCASSISAAVNYGYTFGSGTRLTVV.

The V call is TRBV4-2, the J call TRBJ2-1, with 13 bases that match TRBD2. From germline, CDR1 is LGHNA and CDR2 YNFKEQ. The junction had 8 bases not matched to a gene; V was cut back by 0 bases and J by 9 bases. The CDR3 contains 17 residues. The CDR3 sequence is CASSQERTSGSLGEQFF. The CDR3 DNA reads TGTGCCAGCAGCCAAGAAAGGACTAGCGGGAGTCTAGGTGAGCAGTTCTTC.

The chain combines TRBV19 with TRBJ2-2; 9 bases fit TRBD2. Germline CDR1 and CDR2: LNHDA and SQIVND (reference sequence). The CDR3 contains 14 residues. J lost 5 bases, V lost 7 bases, and 5 bases had no gene match. CDR3 loop: CASISGRGTGELFF. For the CDR3, the DNA is TGTGCCAGTATTAGCGGGAGAGGGACCGGGGAGCTGTTTTTT. Full variable domain (outside the CDR3, taken from reference TRBV19 and TRBJ2-2): DGGITQSPKYLFRKEGQNVTLSCEQNLNHDAMYWYRQDPGQGLRLIYYSQIVNDFQKGDIAEGYSVSREKKESFPLTVTSAQKNPTAFYLCASISGRGTGELFFGEGSRLTVL.

This clone was observed a handful of times. This chain links TRBV29-1 with TRBJ1-4; 9 nucleotides match TRBD1. After removal of 6 bases from V and 7 bases from J, the junction contained 9 bases not matched to a gene. Germline assignment: CDR1 SQVTM and CDR2 ANQGSEA. The CDR3 sequence is 14 residues long. The CDR3 DNA follows: TGCAGCGTGGATGACACAGGGGGCGGTGAAAAACTGTTTTTT. It specifies CSVDDTGGGEKLFF.

Turning to this clone: One end of the junction fails to match germline, which may point to a read error. This chain joins TRBV7-3 and TRBJ2-5; 8 bases line up with TRBD1. The CDR3 length is 15 residues. The germline V gene has CDR1 SGHTA and CDR2 FQGTGA. As DNA, the CDR3 is TGTGCCAGCAGCGTAACAGGGGGAAGCCAAGAGACCCAGTACTTC. It is translated as CASSVTGGSQETQYF. The full variable domain, with the rest looked up from reference TRBV7-3 and TRBJ2-5, is GAGVSQTPSNKVTEKGKYVELRCDPISGHTALYWYRQSLGQGPEFLIYFQGTGAADDSGLPNDRFFAVRPEGSVSTLKIQRTERGDSAVYLCASSVTGGSQETQYFGPGTRLLVL.

This chain joins TRBV15 and TRBJ1-5, with D possibly TRBD1 on 5 matching bases. The CDR3 sequence is 15 residues long. CDR1 and CDR2 (germline): LNHNV, YYDKDF (reference sequence). V gave up 0 bases and J gave up 4 bases, with 10 bases separating them. The CDR3 is CATSRDGGGNQPQHF. The CDR3 nucleotides read TGTGCCACCAGCAGAGATGGTGGGGGGAATCAGCCCCAGCATTTT.